The table lists the clone carrying this T cell receptor (beta chain) with a count of one. The antigen is undetermined. Its ends do not fully match the called genes, so a read error is possible. These data originate in a study of neurological immune-mediated disorders. From germline, CDR1 is LGHNA and CDR2 YSLEER. The CDR3 consists of 16 residues. Overall study results and limits: TCR clonal expansion peaked in HTLV-1-associated myelopathy patients and was lowest in multiple sclerosis patients.

With 10-nucleotide random UMIs, 5'RACE was used to make the cDNA. TCRdb ran MiXCR on the 5' RACE reads and lists one entry per CDR3 protein. The table shows some 32,000 distinct CDR3 sequences, with 15% occurring only once. The TCR was taken from a man between 65 and 85 years old in good health. The specimen sequenced was PBMCs. The chain couples TRBV4-3 to TRBJ1-5; 10 nucleotides agree with TRBD1. The CDR3 protein is CATSQDMGQGYSPQHF. As DNA, the CDR3 is TGCGCCACCAGCCAAGATATGGGACAGGGGTATTCGCCGCAGCATTTT.